Sequencing of this TCR beta chain was carried out in a study of cytomegalovirus exposure and HLA in healthy donors (dated by TCRdb to the late 2010s). At the level of the whole study: According to an earlier analysis of several hundred of the donors, some 170 million T cells yielded 117 million unique TCR beta sequences and approximately 300 Gb of sequence data. An early release that covered about 600 HLA-typed donors contained around 330 gigabases of sequencing data and tens of millions of unique TCR sequences. Among the roughly 400 genotyped donors, roughly 80% belonged to the genetic ancestry cluster associated with self-reported Caucasian donors. The study aimed to test whether signatures of past pathogen exposure could be identified by cataloging public T cell receptors. The study profiled the T cell repertoires of hundreds of subjects by immunosequencing and related them to cytomegalovirus serostatus. In addition to the first cohort of roughly 700 subjects, a separate validation cohort of 130 or so different subjects was used. High-throughput TCR immunosequencing, statistical association of individual TCRs with disease status, and machine learning were combined to predict cytomegalovirus infection status. To study patterns of TCR occurrence, a later analysis re-analyzed previously published TCR beta repertoires from under 750 donors and added high-resolution HLA genotyping. In the later analysis, no new phenotypic data were used to find candidate immune exposures; instead, reliance was placed on TCR beta sequences and their occurrence across donors. To decide whether each TCR beta V gene segment behaved as functional or pseudogenic, an earlier analysis of some 600 of the donors relied on high-throughput TCR beta sequencing. Alongside the repertoire data, information on donor age, sex, ethnicity and CMV serostatus was compiled. Genome-wide SNP genotypes for about three fifths of the roughly 670 donors were used in a later genetic analysis, which treated that subset as a discovery cohort. Every discovery cohort repertoire had been produced on one sequencing platform. HLA typing covered class I and class II loci at four-digit resolution. Typing coverage varied by locus: roughly 620-630 donors for A, B, C, DRB1 and DQB1; more than 500 for DQA1; about 590 for DPA1; 400 to 480 for DPB1. Several DR-DQ haplotypes were treated as single units for association and clustering because of strong linkage in the cohort. Among 398 genotyped donors of the cohort, an average of about 240,000 unique TCR beta nucleotide sequences were sequenced per donor, roughly a sixth of them non-productive. Overall study results and their limits: A cluster of highly shared sequence variants was judged likely to represent a technical artifact of the sequencing pipeline. A later analysis associated roughly 17,000 TCR beta sequences with specific HLA alleles at a false discovery rate of 0.05. The presence/absence analyses assumed that sequencing depth was roughly uniform across donors, and that assumption may not be true. Roughly 17 rarely observed V segments, including chromosome 9 orphons, were excluded from the earlier analysis of several hundred of the donors because counts were too low. In an earlier analysis of roughly 500 of the donors, most TCR beta V segments appeared in productive rearrangements about 87% or about 30% of the time, broadly matching IMGT annotations. Only TCR beta chains were sequenced in this cohort, and the absence of alpha or paired-chain data limited detectable features. Several of the top co-occurrence clusters appeared to be linked to parvovirus B19, influenza, CMV and Epstein-Barr virus, according to a later analysis. A later genetic analysis associated a missense DCLRE1C variant with V-gene and J-gene trimming of TCR beta chains, and an independent cohort replicated the association. Cytomegalovirus status was reported to be diagnosed by the classifier with high specificity and sensitivity in both the original and validation cohorts. A later analysis found that HLA-associated TCR beta chains were more clonally expanded and had lower generation probabilities than equally common non-associated chains. A total of 150 to 200 TCR beta chains were listed by the study as associated with cytomegalovirus. Three of the identified cytomegalovirus-associated TCR beta chains were confirmed in vitro to be specific for cytomegalovirus antigens. According to the authors, the approach could potentially be generalized to other disease states and immunological phenotypes. CMV serostatus was the only immune exposure information available for the cohort. HLA typing was unavailable for some donors at each locus, so association tests used only the typed subset. A further reported finding was that TCR beta sequences accurately predicted the HLA-A and HLA-B alleles for most subjects in the first cohort. Correlated functional status among segregating V segments might reflect linkage disequilibrium, but an unknown experimental factor could not be ruled out. While some public TCRs were present in many individuals, most TCR sequences turned up only very rarely across donors. Some IMGT-functional V segments, including TRBV6-2 and TRBV6-3, could not be distinguished by the 87-base-pair reads and were therefore excluded. When HLA alleles, especially DR and DQ, strongly co-occurred, attributing TCR associations to individual alleles was difficult. According to a later analysis, most CMV-associated TCR beta chains appeared to be HLA-restricted, and the HLA associations seemed to be driven largely by CMV exposure. A later analysis found that TCR association rates varied across HLA loci, with DRB1 alleles showing the most associated TCRs and HLA-C alleles the fewest. Compared with the roughly 670-donor mean, donors in an Asian-associated ancestry cluster had fewer N-insertions in productive TCRs, according to a later genetic analysis.

The cohort was made up of 666 healthy bone marrow donors. At the time of sampling, every cohort member was nominally healthy, though immune exposures that went unrecorded were likely present. The donor was CMV seronegative and was included in the group of under 450 seronegative cohort members. Every donor gave a peripheral blood sample, and the peripheral blood mononuclear cells from that sample were used for TCR beta sequencing. The Qiagen DNeasy Blood Extraction Kit was used to extract genomic DNA from the blood cell samples. Library generation was performed with the immunoSEQ multiplex PCR assay. For the multiplex PCR, a mixture combining 60 forward primers for TCR Vbeta segments and 13 reverse primers for TCR Jbeta segments was used. The CDR3 region of rearranged TCR beta genes was amplified from genomic DNA with a multiplex PCR assay. Amplified TCR beta libraries were sequenced as 87-base-pair reads on the Illumina HiSeq System. Regarding the original processing steps: A later analysis tallied around 87 million unique TCR beta chains across the 700 or so repertoires, and about 12 million of those chains were shared by two or more donors. A nearest-neighbor algorithm error-corrected the raw reads and collapsed the reads into unique sequences, merging closely related sequences to remove PCR and sequencing errors. V, D and J gene segments were assigned by aligning CDR3 sequences to IMGT reference sequences. For a sequence to be retained, at least a six-nucleotide match to both a V gene segment and a J gene segment was required. Rearrangements were classified as productive when the CDR3 lacked stop codons and remained in frame with V and J, and all other rearrangements were classified as non-productive. CDR3 was defined according to IMGT convention as the region running from the second conserved V-encoded cysteine to the conserved J-encoded phenylalanine. The earlier analysis of about 610 of the donors excluded sequences that lacked an unambiguous match to a single V gene segment. An earlier analysis of 550 to 650 of the donors classified V segments as functional when productive rearrangements were above 56.7% and as segregating when the standard deviation between donors was above 5%. To diagnose cytomegalovirus status from the catalog of TCR beta chain sequences, a statistical classification framework was built. In a later analysis, TCR nucleotide sequences were compared against IMGT/GENE-DB human TR gene sequences so that V and J genes could be assigned. In a later analysis, CDR3 sequences and most-parsimonious VDJ recombination scenarios were assigned using the TCRdist pipeline. In a later analysis, each TCR beta chain was defined by its CDR3 amino acid sequence together with its V-gene family, and reads lacking a unique V-gene family were excluded. A later analysis removed several hundred highly shared, low-generation-probability nucleotide sequences to deal with suspected cross-contamination and a sequencing artifact. In a later analysis, a clonal expansion index was calculated for each public chain from normalized within-repertoire ranks of inferred template counts. In a later analysis, generation probabilities were computed using a VDJ recombination model fitted to out-of-frame rearrangements, and the results were checked against IGoR. In a later analysis, TCR-TCR, TCR-HLA and TCR-CMV co-occurrence was scored with hypergeometric tests, and a repertoire-size bias correction was applied to TCR pairs. False discovery rates were estimated in a later analysis by permuting HLA or CMV assignments 20 times. In a later analysis, co-occurring TCRs were grouped using DBSCAN, with TCRdist sequence similarity added in when clustering inside HLA-allele-positive subsets. Repertoires with fewer than 30,000 or more than 120,000 public chains were left out of co-occurrence clustering, as were four to six repertoires with anomalous nucleotide sharing. TCRdb mirrors the immuneACCESS table, restricted to in-frame sequences. Some clones are absent from its copies; in checked studies, under half trace to an unresolved V gene, and the reason for the others is unknown. For V, J and clone size, that table is used; D and trimming come from the DNA. Present in this sample are under 200,000 clones, more than 70% of which were seen just once. About 0.39% of the sample is in the top ten clones.

V lost 2 bases and J lost 1 base, and the count of bases not matched to a germline gene is 6. From its cysteine to its phenylalanine, the CDR3 spans 18 amino acids. Only the CDR3 portion is preserved as DNA: 54 bases, with reading frame beginning at the first base. Based on the germline V gene, the CDR1 and CDR2 sequences are SGHTA and FQGTGA. As regards this clone: It lacks a known antigen. No base quality information exists; no much larger clone differs at one position.

The sequence was collected from a boy aged 2 to 9 in good health and CMV-seronegative. Recombination connected TRBV7-3 to TRBJ2-6, and 9 junction bases match TRBD1. Sequencing was done on a sample of PBMCs. The CDR3 has the sequence CASSLPTGGGSGANVLTF. The DNA reads as follows: TGTGCCAGCAGCTTACCGACAGGGGGAGGATCTGGGGCCAACGTCCTGACTTTC.